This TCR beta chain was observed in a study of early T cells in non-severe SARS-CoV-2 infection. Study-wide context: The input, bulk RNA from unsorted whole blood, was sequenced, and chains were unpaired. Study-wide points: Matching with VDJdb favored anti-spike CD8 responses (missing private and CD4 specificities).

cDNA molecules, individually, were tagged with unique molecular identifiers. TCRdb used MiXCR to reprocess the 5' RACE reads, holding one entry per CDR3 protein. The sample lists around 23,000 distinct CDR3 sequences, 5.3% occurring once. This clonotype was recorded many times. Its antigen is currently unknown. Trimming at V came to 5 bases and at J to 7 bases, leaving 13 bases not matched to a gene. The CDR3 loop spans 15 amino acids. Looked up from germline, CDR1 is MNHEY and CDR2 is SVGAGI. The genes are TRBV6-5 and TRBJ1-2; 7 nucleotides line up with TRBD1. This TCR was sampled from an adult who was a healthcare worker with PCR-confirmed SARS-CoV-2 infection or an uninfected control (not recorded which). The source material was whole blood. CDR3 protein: CASSHFDRAPSGYTF. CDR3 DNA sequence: TGTGCCAGCAGTCACTTCGACAGGGCGCCTAGTGGCTACACCTTC.